This entry lists 18 T cell receptor beta chains sequenced from one sample in a study of beta chain features in type 1 diabetes. General study results and limits: Shortening that was moderate but significant affected the TCRB CDR3s of Type 1 diabetes patients in all four CD4+ subsets.

TCRB transcripts that were expressed got sequenced, as all of the isolated RNA had been reverse transcribed. Profiling relied on immunoSEQ multiplex PCR, and the TCRdb table lists in-frame clones only, not all of them. The repertoire holds tens of thousands of clones, with about three fifths as singletons. Which antigens these TCRs recognize remains unknown. The source material was stem cell memory CD4+ T cells from blood. These TCRs come from a man aged 18 to 30 with type 1 diabetes.

This rearrangement joins TRBV5-1 to TRBJ2-3; 11 bases map to TRBD2. The CDR3 loop spans 20 amino acids. Trimming cost V 0 bases and J 0 bases; bases outside gene matches: 12. Germline CDR1 is SGHRS and CDR2 is YFSETQ. CDR3 residues: CASSLARTSGPGYSTDTQYF. CDR3 nucleotides: TGCGCCAGCAGCTTGGCCCGGACTAGCGGGCCTGGTTATAGCACAGATACGCAGTATTTT.

CDR3 region: CAWKGAGTDTQYF. The CDR3 bases are TGTGCCTGGAAGGGGGCCGGCACAGATACGCAGTATTTT. This sequence joins TRBV30 and TRBJ2-3; 7 nucleotides line up with TRBD1. Germline CDR1 GTSNPN, CDR2 SVGIG (reference sequence). Trimming at V came to 4 bases and at J to 1 base, leaving 2 bases not matched to a gene. The CDR3 totals 13 residues.

V gene TRBV7-6 combines with J gene TRBJ2-5, with D hard to call. Per the germline V gene, CDR1 is SGHVS and CDR2 is FNYEAQ. This CDR3 contains 12 residues. Trimming left V 5 bases short and J 4 bases short, with 8 bases between. CDR3 nucleotides: TGTGCCAGCAGCAGTGCCGGAGAGACCCAGTACTTC. Protein sequence: CASSSAGETQYF. The full variable domain, in which reference TRBV7-6 and TRBJ2-5 provide the parts outside the CDR3, is GAGVSQSPRYKVTKRGQDVALRCDPISGHVSLYWYRQALGQGPEFLTYFNYEAQQDKSGLPNDRFSAERPEGSISTLTIQRTEQRDSAMYRCASSSAGETQYFGPGTRLLVL.

This clone was counted only a few times. J is TRBJ2-3 and V is TRBV19; a weak D match, TRBD2 (6 bases). Germline-derived CDR1 and CDR2 are LNHDA and SQIVND (reference sequence). The CDR3 runs to 15 residues. Trimming stripped 6 bases from V and 5 bases from J, with 18 bases between. DNA of the CDR3: TGTGCCAGTAGCCGGAAGGGAGGAGTCATAGATACGCAGTATTTT. As protein: CASSRKGGVIDTQYF.

There are a few counts of this clone. The rearrangement links TRBV7-2 to TRBJ2-1; 7 nucleotides align to TRBD1. Germline-derived CDR1 and CDR2 are SGHTA and FQGNSA. The CDR3 has 15 residues. The V segment lost 2 bases and the J segment 4 bases; nucleotides outside the gene matches: 5. Here the CDR3 DNA reads TGTGCCAGCAGCTTATTGTGGACAGGATACAATGAGCAGTTCTTC. It specifies CASSLLWTGYNEQFF.

The gene calls are TRBV7-2 and TRBJ2-3; D gene uncertain. Trimming cost V 4 bases and J 3 bases, with 11 bases left between them. The CDR3 runs 14 residues. Per the germline V gene, CDR1 is SGHTA and CDR2 is FQGNSA. The CDR3 coding sequence is TGTGCCAGCAGCTCTCGGGTAGCAACAGATACGCAGTATTTT. This gives the protein CASSSRVATDTQYF.

The chain couples TRBV29-1 to TRBJ2-5, with D possibly matching TRBD2 (6 bases). Deletions cut 3 bases from V and 5 bases from J, with 16 bases between. The germline CDR1 and CDR2 sequences are SQVTM and ANQGSEA. This CDR3 is 14 amino acids long. CDR3 sequence: CSVDVLGGVETQYF. In DNA form, the CDR3 reads TGCAGCGTTGATGTGCTCGGAGGGGTTGAGACCCAGTACTTC.

This sequence joins TRBV6-6 and TRBJ2-3; no clear D gene. This CDR3 spans 14 amino acids. Germline CDR1 is MNHNY and CDR2 is SVGAGI (reference sequence). Trimming took off 6 bases at V and 1 base at J, with 11 bases between the two ends. The CDR3 loop is CASRHDTGTDTQYF. CDR3 DNA: TGTGCCAGCAGACACGACACGGGCACAGATACGCAGTATTTT.

The chain has TRBV5-6 and TRBJ1-1; D is unclear. The V gene lost 4 bases and the J gene lost 2 bases, with 9 bases spanning the gap. The CDR3 is made up of 13 amino acids. Germline assignment: CDR1 SGHDT and CDR2 YYEEEE. The CDR3 spells CASSVTVNTEAFF. CDR3 bases: TGTGCCAGCAGCGTTACAGTTAACACTGAAGCTTTCTTT.

This sequence joins TRBV28 and TRBJ2-2; 15 positions agree with TRBD2. Germline lookup yields CDR1 MDHEN and CDR2 SYDVKM. The CDR3 totals 14 residues. V shed 8 bases, J shed 6 bases, and the junction held 1 base outside the gene matches. CDR3 residues: CASRTSGGAGELFF. The CDR3 DNA reads TGTGCCAGCCGGACTAGCGGGGGGGCCGGGGAGCTGTTTTTT.

The chain combines TRBV5-1 with TRBJ2-7; the D gene is possibly TRBD1 (6 bases). CDR1 and CDR2 from the germline V gene are SGHRS and YFSETQ. The CDR3 has 15 amino acids. With 4 bases removed from V and 0 bases from J, the gap between germline ends came to 14 bases. This CDR3 is CASSIDADSSYEQYF. CDR3 DNA: TGCGCCAGCAGCATCGACGCGGACAGCTCCTACGAGCAGTACTTC.

This clone showed up just a few times. V and J are TRBV19 and TRBJ2-2, with TRBD1 as a possible D gene (5 bases). The CDR3 consists of 16 residues. With 5 bases removed from V and 6 bases from J, the gap between germline ends came to 19 bases. Germline V CDR1 and CDR2: LNHDA, SQIVND (reference sequence). The CDR3 protein is CASSYGVTVVAGELFF. The CDR3 region has the DNA TGTGCCAGTAGTTACGGCGTGACAGTCGTAGCCGGGGAGCTGTTTTTT.

This clone was counted between two and nine times. The CDR3 spells CASSLSDEKLFF. The DNA of the CDR3 is TGTGCCAGCAGTTTATCTGATGAAAAACTGTTTTTT. This sequence joins TRBV28 and TRBJ1-4; D is unclear. The length of the CDR3 is 12 residues. The V end was cut by 1 base, the J end by 6 bases, with 3 bases between. Per germline, CDR1 MDHEN and CDR2 SYDVKM.

The V and J genes are TRBV11-1 and TRBJ2-2; TRBD1 matches at 7 bases. Germline lookup yields CDR1 SGHAT and CDR2 FQDESV (reference sequence). The V and J ends lost 5 bases and 2 bases, in that order; junction bases with no gene match: 2. This CDR3 is built from 14 residues. CDR3 region: CASSGDSNTGELFF. In DNA form, the CDR3 reads TGTGCCAGCAGCGGGGACAGTAACACCGGGGAGCTGTTTTTT.

The chain joins TRBV2 to TRBJ2-1; 12 bases line up with TRBD2. Germline V gene sequence: CDR1 SNHLY, CDR2 FYNNEI. CDR3 length equals 16 residues. The V and J ends lost 5 bases and 10 bases, in that order; junction bases with no gene match: 12. Here the CDR3 DNA reads TGTGCCAGCAGTAGACGGCCTAGCGGGGGGGCCGGCGAGCAGTTCTTC. This codes for CASSRRPSGGAGEQFF.

V gene TRBV5-1 combines with J gene TRBJ2-7, with 8 nucleotides matching TRBD2. The CDR3 totals 13 residues. The V gene end was trimmed by 0 bases and the J gene end by 5 bases; junction bases not matched to a gene: 1. Per the germline V gene, CDR1 is SGHRS and CDR2 is YFSETQ. CDR3 DNA: TGCGCCAGCAGCTTGGGACTAGCGAACGAGCAGTACTTC. It codes for CASSLGLANEQYF.

This clone occurred a few times. This rearrangement joins TRBV6-5 to TRBJ2-7; D not resolved. V was pared by 8 bases and J by 1 base, with 15 bases between. The CDR3 length is 14 residues. Germline values: CDR1 MNHEY, CDR2 SVGAGI. The CDR3: CASQSSVASYEQYF. For the CDR3, the DNA is TGTGCCAGCCAATCCTCCGTGGCATCCTACGAGCAGTACTTC.

V and J are TRBV27 and TRBJ2-3; 10 nucleotides line up with TRBD2. The CDR3 length is 18 residues. Germline assignment: CDR1 MNHEY and CDR2 SMNVEV (reference sequence). J gave up 2 bases and V 5 bases, and 13 bases lay outside the gene matches. The CDR3 spells CASSRIGTSVPPTDTQYF. DNA of the CDR3: TGTGCCAGCAGTAGAATTGGGACTAGCGTTCCACCCACAGATACGCAGTATTTT.